This record covers a single T cell receptor (beta chain). Its matching antigen is unknown. Here the gene names and germline are mouse. With the read ending 1 residue before the CDR3 end, the germline J gene is used to fill in that end. These data belong to a study of tissue T cells after allogeneic stem cell transplantation. Germline CDR1 is NSQYPW and CDR2 is LRSPGD (reference sequence). Between the trimmed V and J ends, which lost 6 bases and 0 bases, there was a span of 8 bases. This CDR3 spans 13 amino acids. The study's findings and limits: TCR repertoires tracked anatomic similarity, regardless of disease or transplant status. Tissue-detected TCR repertoire was only partly captured by blood and spleen T cells.

CDR3 sequences, V/J genes, frequencies and template counts came from survey-depth TCRbeta sequencing. The table came from immunoSEQ multiplex PCR; TCRdb's copy has only in-frame clones and leaves some out. This sample carries tens of thousands of clones, roughly 72% of them seen once, and the ten largest clones take roughly 0.66%. What was sequenced was spleen. The sequence derives from a female BALB/c mouse in good health. The strain's MHC: H2-d. The V call is TRBV1, the J call TRBJ1-1; possible D gene TRBD1, 5 bases. The CDR3 bases that were read are TGCACCTGCAGGAGAGGGGCAAACACAGAAGTCTTC. Translation: CTCRRGANTEVF. The entire CDR3 protein reads CTCRRGANTEVFF.